One and the same sample provided the 20 T cell receptor beta chains below, sequenced in a study of OX40 agonist ivuxolimab in advanced cancers. Some clones are missing from TCRdb's copy, which holds only in-frame ones; the method was immunoSEQ multiplex PCR. There are 60,000 to 70,000 clones in the sample; approximately 90% occur only once, and about 1.3% lies in the top ten. Sequenced material: CD4+ or CD8+ T cells sorted from blood, taken in a trial of the OX40 agonist ivuxolimab. These receptors were taken from an adult with an advanced solid tumor such as melanoma, head and neck, liver or kidney cancer.

The chain combines TRBV5-4 with TRBJ1-4, with 10 bases aligning to TRBD1. Germline V gene data show CDR1 as SGHNT and CDR2 as YYREEE (reference sequence). V shed 0 bases, J shed 7 bases, and the junction held 6 bases outside the gene matches. The CDR3 loop spans 16 amino acids. Written as DNA, the CDR3 is TGTGCCAGCAGCTTGGGGGAGGGGACAGGGGCTGAAAAACTGTTTTTT. Residues: CASSLGEGTGAEKLFF.

The chain links TRBV27 to TRBJ2-3; TRBD2 agrees at 7 bases. With V trimmed by 6 bases and J by 0 bases, 12 bases remained unmatched. The CDR3 covers 17 residues. Germline CDR1 reads MNHEY; CDR2 reads SMNVEV (reference sequence). The CDR3 nucleotides read TGTGCCAGCAGCCCCTCCCTACTAGCGTGGAGCACAGATACGCAGTATTTT. Amino acid sequence: CASSPSLLAWSTDTQYF.

V usage is TRBV7-9 and J usage is TRBJ1-5; D might be TRBD1 (6 bases). Germline V CDR1 and CDR2: SEHNR, FQNEAQ (reference sequence). V lost 4 bases to trimming and J lost 5 bases, with 9 bases between them. The CDR3 runs 13 residues. CDR3 sequence: CASSYWTDQPQHF. The CDR3 DNA follows: TGTGCCAGCAGCTATTGGACAGATCAGCCCCAGCATTTT.

The rearrangement uses TRBV5-1 and TRBJ2-1; weak D call: TRBD1 (6 bases). Germline values: CDR1 SGHRS, CDR2 YFSETQ. This CDR3 spans 15 amino acids. V lost 0 bases and J 6 bases, leaving 13 bases between the germline ends. DNA for the CDR3: TGCGCCAGCAGCTTGGGAGGCCTCAGGGGCAATGAGCAGTTCTTC. This codes for CASSLGGLRGNEQFF.

This rearrangement joins TRBV15 to TRBJ2-2; maybe TRBD1 (5 bases). V lost 9 bases and J 3 bases, leaving 14 bases between the germline ends. Per germline, CDR1 LNHNV and CDR2 YYDKDF (reference sequence). This CDR3 has 14 residues. Here the CDR3 DNA reads TGTGCCACGGGGCGAGACAGTTACACCGGGGAGCTGTTTTTT. The encoded protein is CATGRDSYTGELFF.

V usage is TRBV4-3 and J usage is TRBJ2-3; D is unresolved. The V and J ends lost 0 bases and 4 bases respectively, with 5 bases between them. The germline gives CDR1 LGHNA, CDR2 YSLEER. This CDR3 comprises 13 residues. In DNA, the CDR3 is TGCGCCAGCAGCCAAGAGAGAGCAGATACGCAGTATTTT. As protein: CASSQERADTQYF.

The gene calls are TRBV7-8 and TRBJ2-3, with TRBD2 identical over 10 bases. This CDR3 is 15 amino acids long. Germline lookup yields CDR1 SGHVS and CDR2 FQNEAQ. The ends lost 5 bases at V and 8 bases at J; junction bases unmatched: 10. DNA of the CDR3: TGTGCCAGCAGCCCAACAGCGGGGGGGCGTGGTACGCAGTATTTT. Amino acid sequence: CASSPTAGGRGTQYF.

The chain links TRBV28 to TRBJ2-3; D is perhaps TRBD2 (5 bases). CDR1 and CDR2 (germline): MDHEN, SYDVKM. V lost 2 bases, J lost 0 bases, and 9 bases lay in between. This CDR3 spans 15 amino acids. CDR3 DNA: TGTGCCAGCAGTTTAGGAGGTAGTAGCACAGATACGCAGTATTTT. Translating gives CASSLGGSSTDTQYF. The variable domain in full, with the rest retrieved from reference TRBV28 and TRBJ2-3, is DVKVTQSSRYLVKRTGEKVFLECVQDMDHENMFWYRQDPGLGLRLIYFSYDVKMKEKGDIPEGYSVSREKKERFSLILESASTNQTSMYLCASSLGGSSTDTQYFGPGTRLTVL.

The chain links TRBV19 to TRBJ2-1; D is unclear. Germline loops: CDR1 LNHDA, CDR2 SQIVND (reference sequence). The V gene lost 7 bases and the J gene lost 4 bases, with 5 bases spanning the gap. This CDR3 region has 11 residues. CDR3 sequence (DNA): TGTGCCAGTAAGGATTACAATGAGCAGTTCTTC. Its protein is CASKDYNEQFF.

The V gene is TRBV29-1, the J gene TRBJ2-1; 8 bases are a match to TRBD1. CDR1 is SQVTM and CDR2 is ANQGSEA in the germline V gene. This CDR3 is 12 amino acids long. V lost 8 bases, J lost 7 bases, and 7 bases stayed unmatched. CDR3 amino acids: CSWGQGANEQFF. In DNA, the CDR3 is TGCAGCTGGGGGCAGGGGGCGAATGAGCAGTTCTTC.

The chain uses TRBV7-2 and TRBJ1-6, with D hard to call. The length of the CDR3 is 14 residues. V was shortened by 0 bases and J by 9 bases, with 9 bases between the two germline ends. Germline values: CDR1 SGHTA, CDR2 FQGNSA. Here the CDR3 DNA reads TGTGCCAGCAGCTTAGCCCTACAAGGTTCACCCCTCCACTTT. It yields the protein CASSLALQGSPLHF.

The genes are TRBV10-3 and TRBJ2-5; 7 bases map to TRBD1. Germline CDR1 ENHRY, CDR2 SYGVKD. With 10 bases clipped from V and 5 bases from J, the junction kept 13 bases outside the gene matches. The CDR3 loop spans 14 amino acids. The CDR3 DNA follows: TGTGCCACGACCCCGGGACAGACGGGTGAGACCCAGTACTTC. This translates into CATTPGQTGETQYF.

Points on this clone: Its ends do not fully match the called genes, so a read error is possible. The gene calls are TRBV12-5 and TRBJ2-3, with D tentatively TRBD1 or TRBD2 (6 bases each). CDR3 length: 17 amino acids. Germline V lookup: CDR1 LGHNT, CDR2 FRNRAP. The CDR3 sequence is CASGLVLGGHSTYTQYF. The CDR3 DNA follows: TGTGCTAGTGGTTTGGTTCTCGGGGGACATAGCACATATACGCAGTATTTT. Filled out from reference TRBV12-5 and TRBJ2-3, the complete variable domain reads DARVTQTPRHKVTEMGQEVTMRCQPILGHNTVFWYRQTMMQGLELLAYFRNRAPLDDSGMPKDRFSAEMPDATLATLKIQPSEPRDSAVYFCASGLVLGGHSTYTQYFGPGTRLTVL.

This clone was recorded a few times. The rearrangement joins TRBV28 to TRBJ2-7; D is uncertain. V was cut by 7 bases and J by 2 bases, with 9 bases left in between. CDR1 is MDHEN, CDR2 SYDVKM, per germline. The CDR3 has 12 amino acids. The CDR3 region is CASTQVTYEQYF. CDR3 nucleotide sequence: TGTGCCAGCACCCAGGTCACCTACGAGCAGTACTTC.

The chain uses TRBV2 and TRBJ2-3; 8 bases fit TRBD1. The V segment lost 3 bases and the J segment 3 bases; nucleotides outside the gene matches: 14. This CDR3 comprises 18 residues. From germline, CDR1 is SNHLY and CDR2 FYNNEI. The DNA for the CDR3 is TGTGCCAGCAGTGATGGGGCGGGACAGGCCCACTGGACAGATACGCAGTATTTT. Translated, it gives CASSDGAGQAHWTDTQYF.

The genes are TRBV6-5 and TRBJ1-6; 7 bases map to TRBD1. The CDR3 contains 14 residues. V lost 5 bases, J lost 7 bases, and 5 bases stayed unmatched. Looked up from germline, CDR1 is MNHEY and CDR2 is SVGAGI. CDR3 in DNA: TGTGCCAGCAGTAAGACAGGGTGGAATTCACCCCTCCACTTT. This gives the protein CASSKTGWNSPLHF.

V usage is TRBV7-3 and J usage is TRBJ2-1; D not certain. CDR1 SGHTA and CDR2 FQGTGA come from the germline V gene. The CDR3 sequence is 15 residues long. V dropped 5 bases and J dropped 0 bases, with 11 bases sitting between them. This CDR3 is CASSPMYNSYNEQFF. CDR3 sequence (DNA): TGTGCCAGCAGCCCAATGTATAACTCCTACAATGAGCAGTTCTTC.

This clone was observed a single time. This chain joins TRBV19 and TRBJ2-1, with 11 bases that match TRBD2. V shed 5 bases, J shed 4 bases, and the junction held 10 bases outside the gene matches. The CDR3 has 17 amino acids. Per germline, CDR1 LNHDA and CDR2 SQIVND (reference sequence). CDR3 amino acids: CASSHLLAGGGYNEQFF. CDR3 bases: TGTGCCAGTAGTCATCTATTAGCGGGAGGGGGTTACAATGAGCAGTTCTTC.

The CDR3 nucleotides read TGTGCCAGCCACGAACAGGGGATCCCCGGGGAGCTGTTTTTT. Protein sequence: CASHEQGIPGELFF. The chain links TRBV6-1 to TRBJ2-2; the match to TRBD1 covers 7 bases. Germline lookup yields CDR1 MNHNS and CDR2 SASEGT. This CDR3 is built from 14 residues. The V and J ends lost 8 bases and 6 bases, in that order; junction bases with no gene match: 9.

This chain connects TRBV13 to TRBJ2-7, with a weak D call TRBD2 (7 bases). This CDR3 comprises 15 residues. Trimming cost V 4 bases and J 2 bases, with 15 bases left between them. CDR1 and CDR2 from the germline V gene are PRHDT and FYEKMQ (reference sequence). CDR3 region: CASSWGGRGAYEQYF. The CDR3 nucleotides are TGTGCCAGCAGCTGGGGGGGCAGGGGAGCCTACGAGCAGTACTTC. Variable domain in full (rest from reference TRBV13 and TRBJ2-7): AAGVIQSPRHLIKEKRETATLKCYPIPRHDTVYWYQQGPGQDPQFLISFYEKMQSDKGSIPDRFSAQQFSDYHSELNMSSLELGDSALYFCASSWGGRGAYEQYFGPGTRLTVT.